This T cell receptor (beta chain) was captured by sequencing in a study of beta chain features in type 1 diabetes. Trimming removed 6 bases at V and 3 bases at J, with 12 bases between. The V gene's germline CDR1 is MNHEY and CDR2 SVGAGI. The CDR3 is 14 amino acids. Points from the study as a whole: Within each of all four CD4+ subsets, Type 1 diabetes patients had TCRB CDR3s that were moderately but significantly shorter.

Isolated RNA was reverse transcribed in full, so expressed TCRB transcripts were sequenced. Profiling relied on immunoSEQ multiplex PCR, and the TCRdb table lists in-frame clones only, not all of them. The sample has approximately 600,000 clones; around 12% are singletons. To note about this clone: The target antigen is unknown.

The rearrangement joins TRBV6-5 to TRBJ1-3; D possibly corresponds to TRBD1 (6 bases). This receptor was taken from a man between 25 and 39 years old with type 1 diabetes. The material sequenced was naive CD4+ T cells from blood. CDR3 coding DNA: TGTGCCAGCAGCGCCCCAGGGGATGGAAACACCATATATTTT. It translates to CASSAPGDGNTIYF.